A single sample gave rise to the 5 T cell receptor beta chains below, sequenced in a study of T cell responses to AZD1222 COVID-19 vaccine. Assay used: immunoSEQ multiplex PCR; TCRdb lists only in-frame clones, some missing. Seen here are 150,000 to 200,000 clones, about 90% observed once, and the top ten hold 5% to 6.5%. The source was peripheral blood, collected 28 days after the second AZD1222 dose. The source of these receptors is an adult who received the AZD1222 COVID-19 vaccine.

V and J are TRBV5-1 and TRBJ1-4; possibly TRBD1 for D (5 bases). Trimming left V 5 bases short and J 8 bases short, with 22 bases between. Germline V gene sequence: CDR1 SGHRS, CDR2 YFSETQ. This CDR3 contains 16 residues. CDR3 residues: CASRPGRTTGTEKLFF. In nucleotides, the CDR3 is TGCGCCAGCAGACCGGGACGGACAACGGGTACGGAAAAACTGTTTTTT.

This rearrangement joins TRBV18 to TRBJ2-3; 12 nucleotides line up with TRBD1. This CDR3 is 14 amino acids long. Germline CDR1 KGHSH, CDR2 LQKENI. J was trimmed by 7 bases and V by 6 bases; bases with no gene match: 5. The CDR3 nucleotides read TGTGCCAGCTCCTGGGACAGGGGGCTGAATACGCAGTATTTT. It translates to CASSWDRGLNTQYF.

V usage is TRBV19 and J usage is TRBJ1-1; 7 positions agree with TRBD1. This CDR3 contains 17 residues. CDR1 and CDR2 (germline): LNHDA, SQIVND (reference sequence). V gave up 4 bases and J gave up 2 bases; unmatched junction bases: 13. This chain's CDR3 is CASSSSSAGGVNTEAFF. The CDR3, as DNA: TGTGCCAGTAGTAGCAGTTCGGCAGGGGGTGTAAACACTGAAGCTTTCTTT.

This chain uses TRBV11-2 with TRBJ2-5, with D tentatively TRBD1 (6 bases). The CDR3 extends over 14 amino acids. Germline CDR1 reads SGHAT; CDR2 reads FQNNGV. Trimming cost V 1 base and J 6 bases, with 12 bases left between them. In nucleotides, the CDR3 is TGTGCCAGCAGCTTAGTGGCAGGGGACAAGACCCAGTACTTC. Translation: CASSLVAGDKTQYF.

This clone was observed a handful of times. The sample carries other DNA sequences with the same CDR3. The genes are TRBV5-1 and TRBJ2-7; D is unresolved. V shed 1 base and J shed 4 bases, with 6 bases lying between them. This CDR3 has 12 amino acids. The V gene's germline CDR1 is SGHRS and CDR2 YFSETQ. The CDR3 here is CASSLTTYEQYF. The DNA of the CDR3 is TGCGCCAGCAGCTTGACTACATACGAGCAGTACTTC.